This passage covers 31 T cell receptor beta chains from one sample sequenced in a study of T cell clonality in common variable immunodeficiency. Assay: immunoSEQ multiplex PCR; the TCRdb copy retains only in-frame clones and omits some. Observed in the sample are 45,000 to 55,000 clones, none of them singletons. Material: peripheral blood mononuclear cells. Receptor source: a person aged 18 to 75 in good health.

Many counts were recorded for this clone. The read ends 3 residues shy of where the CDR3 ends; the end is completed using the germline J gene. The chain couples TRBV7-9 to TRBJ2-3, with 10 bases fitting TRBD2. The CDR3 covers 15 residues. J was trimmed by 4 bases and V by 3 bases; bases with no gene match: 4. From germline, CDR1 is SEHNR and CDR2 FQNEAQ (reference sequence). The CDR3 loop reads CASSLASGSADTQYF. CDR3 DNA (partial): TGTGCCAGCAGCTTGGCTAGCGGGAGTGCAGATACG.

Ten or more counts support this clone. The read is 3 residues too short to cover the CDR3 end, so that end is filled in from the germline J gene. V and J are TRBV18 and TRBJ1-1; the match to TRBD1 covers 8 bases. The CDR3 has 16 amino acids. V shed 2 bases, J shed 1 base, and the junction held 6 bases outside the gene matches. CDR1 KGHSH and CDR2 LQKENI come from the germline V gene. The part of the CDR3 DNA that was read is TGTGCCAGCTCACCAATCCAGGGGGCCCCGAACACTGAA. Translating gives CASSPIQGAPNTE. The complete CDR3 reads CASSPIQGAPNTEAFF.

By share, this clone ranks as medium-sized. From the germline J gene comes the end of the CDR3, since the read stops 3 residues before it. The chain uses TRBV20-1 and TRBJ2-1; TRBD1 might be the D (6 bases). Germline CDR1 DFQATT, CDR2 SNEGSKA (reference sequence). The V and J ends lost 6 bases and 6 bases respectively, with 9 bases between them. There are 11 residues in the CDR3. The sequenced CDR3 bases are TGCAGTGCCGCAGGGGCCAATGAG. Translating gives CSAAGANE. The full CDR3 protein reads CSAAGANEQFF.

There are many counts of this clone. The read comes to an end 3 residues before the CDR3 does, leaving the germline J gene to fill in the end. The chain employs TRBV2 and TRBJ1-1; TRBD1 might be the D (6 bases). CDR3 length equals 16 residues. Per germline, CDR1 SNHLY and CDR2 FYNNEI. V was cut by 6 bases and J by 0 bases, with 17 bases left in between. The sequenced part of the CDR3 DNA is TGTGCCAGCAGACTGCGGGACACCGGAATGAACACTGAA. It codes for CASRLRDTGMNTE. The complete CDR3 reads CASRLRDTGMNTEAFF.

This clone was found many times. The sequenced fragment ends 3 residues before the CDR3 boundary, so the rest is inferred from the germline J gene. The V gene is TRBV4-1, the J gene TRBJ2-5; 10 bases are shared with TRBD1. Germline CDR1 is MGHRA and CDR2 is YSYEKL. V lost 1 base and J lost 7; bases outside the gene matches: 6. The CDR3 totals 15 residues. The CDR3 sequence: CASSQGQGAGGTQYF. CDR3 DNA (partial): TGCGCCAGCAGCCAAGGACAGGGGGCCGGTGGGACC.

Many counts were recorded for this clone. The sequenced part of the CDR3 DNA is TGTGCCAGCACCCCCACTAGCGGCATCCCCACCGGGGAG. Encoded protein: CASTPTSGIPTGE. From start to end, the CDR3 is CASTPTSGIPTGELFF. V gene TRBV6-2 or TRBV6-3 combines with J gene TRBJ2-2, with 8 bases lining up with TRBD2. The read halts 3 residues ahead of the CDR3 end, with the missing end drawn from the germline J gene. This CDR3 comprises 16 residues. The germline CDR1 and CDR2 sequences are MNHEY and SVGEGT. The J segment lost 4 bases and the V segment lost 7 bases, leaving 11 bases of the junction unmatched.

This clone was counted ten times or more. The read is 3 residues too short to cover the CDR3 end, so that end is filled in from the germline J gene. The V and J genes are TRBV5-6 and TRBJ2-7, with 7 bases lining up with TRBD1. V lost 1 base to trimming and J lost 6 bases; unmatched junction nucleotides: 4. Germline loops: CDR1 SGHDT, CDR2 YYEEEE. The CDR3 is 13 residues long. The covered CDR3 bases are TGTGCCAGCAGCTTGACCAGGGGGTTCGAG. It is translated as CASSLTRGFE. The CDR3 reads in full as CASSLTRGFEQYF.

This clone was seen ten or more times. From the germline J gene comes the end of the CDR3, since the read stops 3 residues before it. The sample carries other DNA sequences with the same CDR3. V is TRBV13 and J is TRBJ2-3; possibly TRBD2 for D (5 bases). Trimming shortened V by 0 bases and J by 3 bases, and 13 bases separated the two germline ends. This CDR3 spans 16 amino acids. Germline V gene lookup returns CDR1 PRHDT and CDR2 FYEKMQ (reference sequence). The CDR3 sequence is CASSLGLTGSTDTQYF. The DNA read from the CDR3 is TGTGCCAGCAGCTTAGGCCTAACGGGGTCTACAGATACG.

This clone was counted many times. The missing CDR3 end, 3 residues past where the read stops, is filled in from the germline J gene. The genes are TRBV19 and TRBJ2-7; 10 positions agree with TRBD1. The CDR3 has 17 amino acids. With V trimmed by 3 bases and J by 3 bases, 11 bases remained unmatched. Germline loops: CDR1 LNHDA, CDR2 SQIVND (reference sequence). CDR3 bases read: TGTGCCAGTAGTATGATTCGCGACCGGGACAGGGGCTACGAG. Amino acids: CASSMIRDRDRGYE. The whole CDR3 reads CASSMIRDRDRGYEQYF.

This clone was counted ten times or more. The CDR3 end is not reached by the read, which stops 3 residues before it; the germline J gene fills it in. V gene TRBV28 combines with J gene TRBJ2-7; 11 nucleotides agree with TRBD2. Germline V CDR1 and CDR2: MDHEN, SYDVKM. The CDR3 extends over 14 amino acids. V was clipped by 3 bases and J by 2 bases; unmatched bases: 0. The covered CDR3 bases are TGTGCCAGCAGTTTTAGCGGGAGGGCCTACGAG. This sequence encodes CASSFSGRAYE. The entire CDR3 sequence reads CASSFSGRAYEQYF. Full variable domain (missing parts from reference TRBV28 and TRBJ2-7): DVKVTQSSRYLVKRTGEKVFLECVQDMDHENMFWYRQDPGLGLRLIYFSYDVKMKEKGDIPEGYSVSREKKERFSLILESASTNQTSMYLCASSFSGRAYEQYFGPGTRLTVT.

This clone was counted at least ten times. The read stops 3 residues short of the end of the CDR3; the missing end is completed from the germline J gene. This chain links TRBV19 with TRBJ2-1; unclear D gene. CDR1 LNHDA and CDR2 SQIVND come from the germline V gene (reference sequence). The CDR3 is 15 residues long. The ends were cut back, 1 base at V and 5 bases at J, with 12 bases in the middle. The DNA read from the CDR3 is TGTGCCAGTAGTATAGCGACTTATCTCGACAATGAG. It codes for CASSIATYLDNE. The full-length CDR3 reads as CASSIATYLDNEQFF.

This clone was recorded many times. The observed sequence ends 3 residues before the CDR3 terminus, with the missing tail filled in from the germline J gene. The chain is built from TRBV28 and TRBJ2-1; no firm D call. The V gene's germline CDR1 is MDHEN and CDR2 SYDVKM. The CDR3 is 14 amino acids. V gave up 5 bases and J gave up 6 bases, with 14 bases separating them. The CDR3 reads CASSPPFPGNEQFF. The CDR3 DNA, read in part, is TGTGCCAGCAGTCCCCCTTTCCCAGGCAATGAG.

This clone was detected many times. Read sequence stops 3 residues before the CDR3 end, and the germline J gene provides the missing end. The chain recombines TRBV7-2 with TRBJ2-7; 12 bases are a match to TRBD2. Per germline, CDR1 SGHTA and CDR2 FQGNSA. The CDR3 runs 15 residues. With 5 bases clipped from V and 2 bases from J, the junction kept 4 bases outside the gene matches. The CDR3 sequence is CASSLRTSGAYEQYF. The part of the CDR3 DNA that was read is TGTGCCAGCAGCCTTCGGACTAGCGGGGCCTACGAG. The full variable domain, completed using reference TRBV7-2 and TRBJ2-7, is GAGVSQSPSNKVTEKGKDVELRCDPISGHTALYWYRQSLGQGLEFLIYFQGNSAPDKSGLPSDRFSAERTGGSVSTLTIQRTQQEDSAVYLCASSLRTSGAYEQYFGPGTRLTVT.

This clone was found many times. The read ends 3 residues before the CDR3 terminus; that terminus is restored from the germline J gene. V gene TRBV28 combines with J gene TRBJ2-7, with 12 bases fitting TRBD2. Germline V gene lookup returns CDR1 MDHEN and CDR2 SYDVKM. V lost 6 bases and J lost 6; bases outside the gene matches: 6. The CDR3 length is 14 residues. CDR3 DNA, as far as it was read: TGTGCCAGCAGGCCCGGGACTAGCGGGCGCGAG. It specifies CASRPGTSGRE. The full CDR3 protein is CASRPGTSGREQYF.

This clone came up a few times. The CDR3 sequence: CSAGTSGSRLDEQFF. CDR3 DNA (partial): TGCAGCGCGGGGACTAGCGGGAGTCGGTTGGATGAG. This chain uses TRBV29-1 with TRBJ2-1; TRBD2 agrees at 14 bases. The read ends 3 residues shy of where the CDR3 ends; the end is completed using the germline J gene. The germline V gene has CDR1 SQVTM and CDR2 ANQGSEA. The CDR3 length is 15 residues. Trimming cost V 7 bases and J 8 bases; bases outside gene matches: 10.

Many counts were recorded for this clone. The read ends 3 residues shy of where the CDR3 ends; the end is completed using the germline J gene. The V call is TRBV5-1, the J call TRBJ2-7; 8 nucleotides line up with TRBD1. This CDR3 contains 13 residues. Germline CDR1 and CDR2: SGHRS and YFSETQ. The V gene end was trimmed by 5 bases and the J gene end by 4 bases; junction bases not matched to a gene: 5. The DNA read from the CDR3 is TGCGCCAGCAGATGGACAGGGACTTACGAG. Protein sequence: CASRWTGTYE. The whole CDR3 sequence reads CASRWTGTYEQYF. Full variable domain (missing parts from reference TRBV5-1 and TRBJ2-7): KAGVTQTPRYLIKTRGQQVTLSCSPISGHRSVSWYQQTPGQGLQFLFEYFSETQRNKGNFPGRFSGRQFSNSRSEMNVSTLELGDSALYLCASRWTGTYEQYFGPGTRLTVT.

The table lists this clone with many counts. The DNA ends 3 residues before the CDR3 does, and the rest of the CDR3 is filled in from the germline J gene. The V and J genes are TRBV14 and TRBJ1-1; 7 positions match TRBD1. From germline, CDR1 is SGHDN and CDR2 FVKESK. This CDR3 spans 13 amino acids. The DNA read from the CDR3 is TGTGCCAGCAGCCAGACTGTACAGGGGGAA. Its protein product is CASSQTVQGE. The full CDR3 is CASSQTVQGEAFF.

This clone was seen at least ten times. The CDR3 extends 3 residues past the end of the read, so its final part is completed from the germline J gene. The rearrangement links TRBV19 to TRBJ1-1; 8 nucleotides match TRBD1. Per germline, CDR1 LNHDA and CDR2 SQIVND (reference sequence). J gave up 6 bases and V 7 bases, and 7 bases lay outside the gene matches. This CDR3 is built from 13 residues. CDR3 sequence: CASIPQGAAEAFF. The DNA read from the CDR3 is TGTGCCAGTATTCCTCAGGGGGCAGCTGAA.

In this sample, this clone turned up many times. The read is 3 residues too short to cover the CDR3 end, so that end is filled in from the germline J gene. The chain has TRBV4-2 and TRBJ2-7, with 7 bases matching TRBD1. The V gene end was trimmed by 3 bases and the J gene end by 6 bases; junction bases not matched to a gene: 5. This CDR3 contains 13 residues. The germline CDR1 and CDR2 sequences are LGHNA and YNFKEQ. The sequenced part of the CDR3 DNA is TGTGCCAGCAGCCAGTACAGGGGCGGCGAG. This codes for CASSQYRGGE. The entire CDR3 protein is CASSQYRGGEQYF.

This clone was detected ten times or more. Read data end 3 residues before the CDR3 end; the end is taken from the germline J gene. V usage is TRBV5-1 and J usage is TRBJ2-3, with D possibly matching TRBD1 (6 bases). The CDR3 spans 14 residues. Germline V gives CDR1 SGHRS, CDR2 YFSETQ. V lost 4 bases, J lost 3 bases, and 12 bases lay in between. The chain's CDR3 is CASSLRQATDTQYF. The DNA read from the CDR3 is TGCGCCAGCAGCCTGAGACAGGCAACAGATACG.

Comment on this clone: The read stops 3 residues short of the end of the CDR3; the missing end is completed from the germline J gene. The chain has TRBV19 and TRBJ2-7, with 13 positions matching TRBD2. This CDR3 spans 18 amino acids. CDR1 LNHDA and CDR2 SQIVND come from the germline V gene (reference sequence). The V gene end was trimmed by 5 bases and the J gene end by 2 bases; junction bases not matched to a gene: 12. CDR3 region: CASSAGLAGVGWAYEQYF. CDR3 DNA (partial): TGTGCCAGTAGTGCCGGACTAGCGGGAGTTGGATGGGCCTACGAG.

This clone was seen many times. The CDR3 is cut off 3 residues early in the read; its end comes from the germline J gene. The chain is built from TRBV11-3 and TRBJ2-7, with D maybe TRBD1 (6 bases). The V gene's germline CDR1 is SGHNT and CDR2 YENEEA. Trimming removed 5 bases at V and 6 bases at J, with 11 bases between. The CDR3 length is 12 residues. CDR3 loop: CASSPTGIEQYF. CDR3 DNA, as far as it was read: TGTGCCAGCAGCCCCACAGGGATCGAG.

This clone occurred many times. Read coverage stops 3 residues before the CDR3 terminus; the germline J gene supplies the remainder. The J gene is TRBJ2-7, the V gene TRBV20-1; 16 bases are a match to TRBD2. CDR3 length: 16 amino acids. In germline, CDR1 is DFQATT, CDR2 SNEGSKA (reference sequence). J lost 4 bases, V lost 3 bases, and 6 bases had no gene match. CDR3 bases read: TGCAGTGCTAGGGGACTAGCGGGAGGGCCGTCATACGAG. Its protein is CSARGLAGGPSYE. The CDR3 reads in full as CSARGLAGGPSYEQYF.

This clone was counted ten times or more. The CDR3 end falls 3 residues outside the read, so it is completed with the germline J gene. The chain couples TRBV19 to TRBJ1-6, with a tentative D call TRBD1 (6 bases). Trimming cost V 6 bases and J 8 bases, with 11 bases left between them. CDR3 size: 13 residues. Germline V gene lookup returns CDR1 LNHDA and CDR2 SQIVND (reference sequence). The covered CDR3 bases are TGTGCCAGTAGGAGAGGGGGGGATTCACCC. It yields the protein CASRRGGDSP. The whole CDR3 sequence is CASRRGGDSPLHF.

The sample holds many counts of this clone. The CDR3 end is not reached by the read, which stops 3 residues before it; the germline J gene fills it in. The J gene is TRBJ2-1, the V gene TRBV5-1; TRBD2 matches at 14 bases. The germline CDR1 and CDR2 sequences are SGHRS and YFSETQ. CDR3 length equals 16 residues. V lost 0 bases to trimming and J lost 7 bases; unmatched junction nucleotides: 3. This CDR3 is CASSLGGTSGSNEQFF. CDR3 bases read: TGCGCCAGCAGCTTGGGCGGGACTAGCGGGAGTAATGAG.

This clone was detected ten times or more. Read data end 3 residues before the CDR3 end; the end is taken from the germline J gene. The V gene is TRBV5-4, the J gene TRBJ1-2, with 10 bases fitting TRBD1. The CDR3 runs to 15 residues. J gave up 6 bases and V 5 bases, and 10 bases lay outside the gene matches. Per the germline V gene, CDR1 is SGHNT and CDR2 is YYREEE (reference sequence). The CDR3 spells CASSLPGQGRNGYTF. CDR3 DNA, as far as it was read: TGTGCCAGCAGTCTGCCGGGACAGGGGAGAAATGGC.

Ten or more counts support this clone. The sequenced fragment ends 3 residues before the CDR3 boundary, so the rest is inferred from the germline J gene. The V gene is TRBV7-8, the J gene TRBJ2-7; D is perhaps TRBD1 (5 bases). Germline values: CDR1 SGHVS, CDR2 FQNEAQ. The V end was cut by 5 bases, the J end by 1 base, with 12 bases between. The CDR3 spans 14 residues. The CDR3 sequence is CASSLLTASYEQYF. Incomplete CDR3 DNA: TGTGCCAGCAGCCTCCTGACAGCTTCCTACGAG.

This clone has ten or more counts. The read terminates 3 residues before the CDR3 end, so the remaining end is supplied by the germline J gene. The V and J genes are TRBV7-2 and TRBJ2-7; D may be TRBD2 (6 bases). The CDR3 consists of 14 residues. CDR1 and CDR2 (germline): SGHTA, FQGNSA. The V end was cut by 6 bases, the J end by 0 bases, with 12 bases between. The sequenced part of the CDR3 DNA is TGTGCCAGCAGGCAGCGGGTGCGCTCCTACGAG. This gives the protein CASRQRVRSYE. Given in full, the CDR3 is CASRQRVRSYEQYF.

This clone was detected many times. Coverage ceases 3 residues before the CDR3 finishes, and the germline J gene fills in the end. This rearrangement joins TRBV6-2 or TRBV6-3 to TRBJ1-2, with no clear D. There are 14 residues in the CDR3. CDR1 and CDR2 (germline): MNHEY, SVGEGT. With 3 bases removed from V and 2 bases from J, the gap between germline ends came to 10 bases. CDR3 bases read: TGTGCCAGCAGTTATTATGGTCAGAACTATGGC. Translation: CASSYYGQNYG. The whole CDR3 region reads CASSYYGQNYGYTF.

This clone was observed at least ten times. The read comes to an end 3 residues before the CDR3 does, leaving the germline J gene to fill in the end. The chain is built from TRBV14 and TRBJ1-2; D uncertain. Per the germline V gene, CDR1 is SGHDN and CDR2 is FVKESK. The length of the CDR3 is 14 residues. Trimming took 1 base from V and 2 from J, leaving 8 bases between them. The CDR3: CASSQGLQNYGYTF. Incomplete CDR3 DNA: TGTGCCAGCAGCCAAGGTTTACAGAACTATGGC.

This clone was observed many times. The sequence runs out 3 residues before the end of the CDR3; the remainder is reconstructed from the germline J gene. The gene calls are TRBV28 and TRBJ2-2; perhaps TRBD2 as D (5 bases). Germline V CDR1 and CDR2: MDHEN, SYDVKM. This CDR3 has 16 amino acids. The ends were cut back, 0 bases at V and 4 bases at J, with 12 bases in the middle. CDR3 amino acids: CASSLWRLNGTGELFF. The part of the CDR3 DNA that was read is TGTGCCAGCAGTTTATGGCGACTAAATGGCACCGGGGAG. Together with reference TRBV28 and TRBJ2-2, the CDR3 gives the full variable domain: DVKVTQSSRYLVKRTGEKVFLECVQDMDHENMFWYRQDPGLGLRLIYFSYDVKMKEKGDIPEGYSVSREKKERFSLILESASTNQTSMYLCASSLWRLNGTGELFFGEGSRLTVL.